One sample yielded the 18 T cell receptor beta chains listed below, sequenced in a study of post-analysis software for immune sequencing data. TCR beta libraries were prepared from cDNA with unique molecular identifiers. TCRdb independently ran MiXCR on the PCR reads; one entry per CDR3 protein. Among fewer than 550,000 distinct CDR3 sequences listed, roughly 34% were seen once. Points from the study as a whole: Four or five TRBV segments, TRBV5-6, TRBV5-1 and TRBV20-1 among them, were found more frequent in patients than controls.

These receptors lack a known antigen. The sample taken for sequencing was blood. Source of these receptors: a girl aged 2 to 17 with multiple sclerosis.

The DNA of the CDR3 is TGCGCCAGCAGCCAAGATGGAGGAGGCGGGGGCGCAAATGAGCAGTTCTTC. This codes for CASSQDGGGGGANEQFF. The chain couples TRBV4-1 to TRBJ2-1, with a weak D call TRBD2 (7 bases). Germline CDR1 and CDR2: MGHRA and YSYEKL. There are 17 residues in the CDR3. The ends were cut back, 0 bases at V and 7 bases at J, with 19 bases in the middle.

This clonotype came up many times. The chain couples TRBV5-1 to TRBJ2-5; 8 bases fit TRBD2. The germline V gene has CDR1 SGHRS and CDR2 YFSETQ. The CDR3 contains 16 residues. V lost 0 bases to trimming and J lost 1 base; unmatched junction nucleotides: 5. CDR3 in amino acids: CASSLESSGRQETQYF. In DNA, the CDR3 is TGCGCCAGCAGCTTGGAGTCTAGCGGGCGCCAAGAGACCCAGTACTTC. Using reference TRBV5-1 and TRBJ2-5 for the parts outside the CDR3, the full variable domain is KAGVTQTPRYLIKTRGQQVTLSCSPISGHRSVSWYQQTPGQGLQFLFEYFSETQRNKGNFPGRFSGRQFSNSRSEMNVSTLELGDSALYLCASSLESSGRQETQYFGPGTRLLVL.

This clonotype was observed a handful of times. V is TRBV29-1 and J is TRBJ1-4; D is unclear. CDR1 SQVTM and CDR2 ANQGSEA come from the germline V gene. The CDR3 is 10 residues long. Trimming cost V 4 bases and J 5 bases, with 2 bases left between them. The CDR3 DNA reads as TGCAGCGTTGTGAATGAAAAACTGTTTTTT. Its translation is CSVVNEKLFF.

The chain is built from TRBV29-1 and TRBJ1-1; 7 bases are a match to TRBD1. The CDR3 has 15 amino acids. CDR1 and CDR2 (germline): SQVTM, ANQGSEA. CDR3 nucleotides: TGCAGTGTCTCACTCCGGGACAGAGGTAACACTGAAGCTTTCTTT. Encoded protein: CSVSLRDRGNTEAFF. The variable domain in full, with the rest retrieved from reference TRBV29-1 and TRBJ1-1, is SAVISQKPSRDICQRGTSLTIQCQVDSQVTMMFWYRQQPGQSLTLIATANQGSEATYESGFVIDKFPISRPNLTFSTLTVSNMSPEDSSIYLCSVSLRDRGNTEAFFGQGTRLTVV.

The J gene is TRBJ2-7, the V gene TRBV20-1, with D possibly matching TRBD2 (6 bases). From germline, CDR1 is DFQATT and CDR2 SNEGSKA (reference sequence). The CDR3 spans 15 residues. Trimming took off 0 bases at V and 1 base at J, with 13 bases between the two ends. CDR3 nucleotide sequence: TGCAGTGCTAGAGATTACGGCGGGGTGTCCTACGAGCAGTACTTC. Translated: CSARDYGGVSYEQYF.

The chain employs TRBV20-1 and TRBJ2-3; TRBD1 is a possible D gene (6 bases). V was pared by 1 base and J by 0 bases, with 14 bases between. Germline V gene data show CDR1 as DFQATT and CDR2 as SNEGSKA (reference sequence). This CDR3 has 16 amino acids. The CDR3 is CSARGIPGHSTDTQYF. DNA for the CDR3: TGCAGTGCTAGAGGCATCCCGGGACACAGCACAGATACGCAGTATTTT.

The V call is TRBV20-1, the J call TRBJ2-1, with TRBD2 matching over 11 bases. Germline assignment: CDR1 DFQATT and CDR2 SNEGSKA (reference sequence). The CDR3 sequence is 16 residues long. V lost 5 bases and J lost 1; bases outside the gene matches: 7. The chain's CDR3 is CSAFYLAGGSYNEQFF. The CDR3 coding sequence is TGCAGTGCTTTTTACTTAGCGGGGGGGTCCTACAATGAGCAGTTCTTC.

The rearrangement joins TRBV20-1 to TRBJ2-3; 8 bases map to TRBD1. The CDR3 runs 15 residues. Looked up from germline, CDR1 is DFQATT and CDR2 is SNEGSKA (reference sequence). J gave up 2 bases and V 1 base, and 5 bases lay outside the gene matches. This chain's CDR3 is CSARGRGRLTDTQYF. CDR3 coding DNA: TGCAGTGCTAGAGGCAGGGGGCGTCTCACAGATACGCAGTATTTT.

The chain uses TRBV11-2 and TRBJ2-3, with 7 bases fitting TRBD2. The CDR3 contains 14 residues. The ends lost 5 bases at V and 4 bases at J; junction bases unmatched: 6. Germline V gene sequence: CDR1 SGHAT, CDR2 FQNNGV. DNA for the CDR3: TGTGCCAGCAGCACGCAGGGAGGGTCAGATACGCAGTATTTT. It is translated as CASSTQGGSDTQYF. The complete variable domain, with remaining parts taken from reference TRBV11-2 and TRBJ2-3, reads EAGVAQSPRYKIIEKRQSVAFWCNPISGHATLYWYQQILGQGPKLLIQFQNNGVVDDSQLPKDRFSAERLKGVDSTLKIQPAKLEDSAVYLCASSTQGGSDTQYFGPGTRLTVL.

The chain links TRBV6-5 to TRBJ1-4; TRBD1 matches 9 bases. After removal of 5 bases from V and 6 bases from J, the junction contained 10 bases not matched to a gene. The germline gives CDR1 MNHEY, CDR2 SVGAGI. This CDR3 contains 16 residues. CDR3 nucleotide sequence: TGTGCCAGCAGTCTCCTCACAGGGGGCTCCGATGAAAAACTGTTTTTT. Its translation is CASSLLTGGSDEKLFF.

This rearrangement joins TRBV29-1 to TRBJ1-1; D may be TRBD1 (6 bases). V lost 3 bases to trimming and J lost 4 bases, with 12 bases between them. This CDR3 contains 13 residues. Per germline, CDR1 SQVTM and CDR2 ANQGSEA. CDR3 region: CSVERTGLTEAFF. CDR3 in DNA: TGCAGCGTTGAGAGAACAGGGCTCACTGAAGCTTTCTTT.

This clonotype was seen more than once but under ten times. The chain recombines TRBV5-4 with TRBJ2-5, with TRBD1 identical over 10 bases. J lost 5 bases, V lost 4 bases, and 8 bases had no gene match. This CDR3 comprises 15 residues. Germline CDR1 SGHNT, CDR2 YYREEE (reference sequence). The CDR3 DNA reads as TGTGCCAGCAGCCAAGAGACAGGGGGCAGTGAGACCCAGTACTTC. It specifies CASSQETGGSETQYF.

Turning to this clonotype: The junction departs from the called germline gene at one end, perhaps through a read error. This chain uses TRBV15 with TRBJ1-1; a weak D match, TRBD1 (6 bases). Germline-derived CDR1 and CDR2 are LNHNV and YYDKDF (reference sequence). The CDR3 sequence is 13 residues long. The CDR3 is CATSRRGITETFF. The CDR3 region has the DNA TGTGCCACCAGCCGAAGGGGGATCACTGAAACTTTCTTT.

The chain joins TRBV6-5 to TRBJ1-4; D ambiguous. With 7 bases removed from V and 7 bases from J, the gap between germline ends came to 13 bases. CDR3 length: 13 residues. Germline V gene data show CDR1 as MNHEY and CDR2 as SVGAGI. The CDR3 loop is CASTRWEGEKLFF. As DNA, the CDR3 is TGTGCCAGCACACGCTGGGAAGGTGAAAAACTGTTTTTT.

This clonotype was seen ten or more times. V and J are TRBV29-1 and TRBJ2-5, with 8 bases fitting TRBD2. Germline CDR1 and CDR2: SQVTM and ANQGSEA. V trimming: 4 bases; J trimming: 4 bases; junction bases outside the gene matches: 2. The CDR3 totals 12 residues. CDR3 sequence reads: CSVARGGETQYF. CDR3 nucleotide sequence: TGCAGCGTTGCACGGGGGGGAGAGACCCAGTACTTC.

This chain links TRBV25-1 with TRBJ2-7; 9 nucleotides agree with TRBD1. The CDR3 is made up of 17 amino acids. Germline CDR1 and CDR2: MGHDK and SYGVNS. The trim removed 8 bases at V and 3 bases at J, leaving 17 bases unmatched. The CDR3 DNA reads TGTGCCAGCCTTGCCAGGGACAGGGAGAGAGGGGACTACGAGCAGTACTTC. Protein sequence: CASLARDRERGDYEQYF.

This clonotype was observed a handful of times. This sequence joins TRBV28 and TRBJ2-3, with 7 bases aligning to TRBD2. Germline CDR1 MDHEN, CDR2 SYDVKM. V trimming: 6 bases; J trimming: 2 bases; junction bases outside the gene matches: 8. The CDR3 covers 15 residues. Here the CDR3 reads CASRVGGGNTDTQYF. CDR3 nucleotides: TGTGCCAGCAGAGTTGGCGGGGGAAACACAGATACGCAGTATTTT.

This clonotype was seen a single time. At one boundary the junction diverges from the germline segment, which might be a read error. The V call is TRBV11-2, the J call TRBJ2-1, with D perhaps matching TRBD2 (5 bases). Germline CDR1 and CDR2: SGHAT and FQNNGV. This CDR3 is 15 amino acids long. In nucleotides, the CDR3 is TGTGCCGGCAGCTTAGAGGGCGGGTCTTACAATGAGCAGTTCTTC. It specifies CAGSLEGGSYNEQFF.